These 26 T cell receptor beta chains came from one sample sequenced in a study of control samples from healthy donors and cancer patients. Assay used: immunoSEQ multiplex PCR; TCRdb lists only in-frame clones, some missing. The specimen's table records 150,000 to 200,000 clones. Sequencing was performed on blood. The receptors were sampled from a woman aged 30 to 39 in good health.

The J gene is TRBJ1-1, the V gene TRBV16; D gene unclear. Germline V gives CDR1 KGHSY, CDR2 FQNENV. This CDR3 is built from 12 residues. V lost 0 bases, J lost 8 bases, and 7 bases lay in between. CDR3 sequence (DNA): TGTGCCAGCAGCCAATCAGCGGTGGAAGCTTTCTTT. Protein: CASSQSAVEAFF.

The genes are TRBV18 and TRBJ1-5; D call uncertain. CDR1 is KGHSH, CDR2 LQKENI, per germline. V lost 1 base and J 5 bases, leaving 12 bases between the germline ends. The CDR3 consists of 15 residues. The DNA for the CDR3 is TGTGCCAGCTCACCACTGGTCGGCCGCGATCAGCCCCAGCATTTT. It yields the protein CASSPLVGRDQPQHF.

This sequence joins TRBV5-1 and TRBJ2-1, with TRBD2 matching over 10 bases. The germline V gene encodes CDR1 SGHRS and CDR2 YFSETQ. With 1 base clipped from V and 6 bases from J, the junction kept 10 bases outside the gene matches. CDR3 size: 17 residues. The CDR3, as DNA: TGCGCCAGCAGCTTGCGCCCGGGACTAGCGACAGCCAATGAGCAGTTCTTC. Its protein is CASSLRPGLATANEQFF.

J is TRBJ2-1 and V is TRBV7-8; 9 bases match TRBD1. The V gene end was trimmed by 8 bases and the J gene end by 0 bases; junction bases not matched to a gene: 8. Germline loops: CDR1 SGHVS, CDR2 FQNEAQ. The CDR3 extends over 16 amino acids. DNA of the CDR3: TGTGCCAGCGGCCGGACAGGGGATAGCTCCTACAATGAGCAGTTCTTC. Encoded protein: CASGRTGDSSYNEQFF.

This sequence joins TRBV11-2 and TRBJ2-3; TRBD2 agrees at 9 bases. This CDR3 contains 19 residues. Per the germline V gene, CDR1 is SGHAT and CDR2 is FQNNGV. Unmatched junction bases numbered 20, after V lost 4 bases and J lost 6 bases. CDR3 DNA sequence: TGTGCCAGCAGCTCCGGGGTGAATAGCGGGGGCCATGCACCGGATACGCAGTATTTT. The encoded protein is CASSSGVNSGGHAPDTQYF.

The J gene is TRBJ2-5, the V gene TRBV5-1; D gene uncertain. Trimming pared 7 bases from V and 5 bases from J, leaving 21 bases between. CDR1 and CDR2 (germline): SGHRS, YFSETQ. The CDR3 spans 15 residues. The CDR3 reads CASAAWARTDETQYF. DNA of the CDR3: TGCGCCAGCGCCGCATGGGCCAGAACCGACGAGACCCAGTACTTC.

The gene calls are TRBV4-1 and TRBJ1-6, with no clear D. The germline V gene has CDR1 MGHRA and CDR2 YSYEKL. Trimming stripped 4 bases from V and 7 bases from J, with 8 bases between. CDR3 length: 13 residues. This CDR3 is CASSPGFNSPLHF. CDR3 sequence (DNA): TGCGCCAGCAGCCCGGGCTTCAATTCACCCCTCCACTTT.

The rearrangement links TRBV28 to TRBJ1-5; possible D gene TRBD1, 5 bases. Germline values: CDR1 MDHEN, CDR2 SYDVKM. This CDR3 contains 15 residues. V lost 7 bases and J 2 bases, leaving 15 bases between the germline ends. This chain's CDR3 is CASTLRGDGNQPQHF. The CDR3 DNA is TGTGCCAGCACCCTGAGGGGCGACGGCAATCAGCCCCAGCATTTT.

The V and J genes are TRBV3-1 (or the pseudogene TRBV3-2) and TRBJ1-2; D perhaps matches TRBD1 (5 bases). The germline V and J ends were trimmed by 0 bases and 4 bases, with 9 bases remaining between them. The germline V gene encodes CDR1 LGHDT and CDR2 YNNKEL (reference sequence). The CDR3 covers 14 residues. CDR3: CASSQDEGFYGYTF. DNA of the CDR3: TGTGCCAGCAGCCAAGATGAGGGGTTCTATGGCTACACCTTC.

The rearrangement joins TRBV10-2 to TRBJ1-1; TRBD1 is a possible D gene (5 bases). CDR1 is WSHSY, CDR2 SAAADI, per germline. The CDR3 is 11 amino acids. V lost 6 bases to trimming and J lost 6 bases, with 8 bases between them. CDR3 DNA sequence: TGCGCCAGCAGGGTGGGGCCTGAAGCTTTCTTT. Protein product: CASRVGPEAFF.

The chain is built from TRBV19 and TRBJ1-2, with 7 positions matching TRBD1. This CDR3 comprises 15 residues. The J segment lost 1 base and the V segment lost 5 bases, leaving 7 bases of the junction unmatched. Germline-derived CDR1 and CDR2 are LNHDA and SQIVND (reference sequence). The CDR3 sequence: CASSARTGFNYGYTF. Written as DNA, the CDR3 is TGTGCCAGTAGTGCTCGGACAGGCTTTAACTATGGCTACACCTTC.

The chain combines TRBV28 with TRBJ2-7; D ambiguous. Trimming stripped 3 bases from V and 7 bases from J, with 10 bases between. CDR1 and CDR2 from the germline V gene are MDHEN and SYDVKM. The CDR3 loop spans 12 amino acids. CDR3 sequence: CASSFIGSEQYF. CDR3 in DNA: TGTGCCAGCAGTTTCATAGGGTCTGAGCAGTACTTC.

J is TRBJ1-2 and V is TRBV28; no definite D call. The CDR3 is made up of 15 amino acids. From germline, CDR1 is MDHEN and CDR2 SYDVKM. The V end lost 4 bases, the J end lost 8 bases, and 20 bases lay between the germline ends. DNA of the CDR3: TGTGCCAGCAGTTCCGGCCCCAAGGCTTCGGGCGGCTACACCTTC. It encodes CASSSGPKASGGYTF.

The chain uses TRBV7-9 and TRBJ2-7; 7 bases agree with TRBD2. With 5 bases clipped from V and 7 bases from J, the junction kept 8 bases outside the gene matches. CDR1 SEHNR and CDR2 FQNEAQ come from the germline V gene (reference sequence). This CDR3 comprises 13 residues. CDR3 in DNA: TGTGCCAGCAGCATGCTCCGGGGGGAGGAGCAGTACTTC. It codes for CASSMLRGEEQYF.

The genes are TRBV24-1 and TRBJ2-3, with D perhaps matching TRBD2 (7 bases). CDR3 length equals 14 residues. Looked up from germline, CDR1 is KGHDR and CDR2 is SFDVKD. V was pared by 7 bases and J by 3 bases, with 13 bases between. DNA of the CDR3: TGTGCCACCAGGGCCGGGGGGCGGACAGATACGCAGTATTTT. It encodes CATRAGGRTDTQYF.

This chain joins TRBV9 and TRBJ1-5; D possibly corresponds to TRBD1 (6 bases). Germline V CDR1 and CDR2: SGDLS, YYNGEE. The CDR3 sequence is 14 residues long. The V and J ends lost 0 bases and 2 bases respectively, with 6 bases between them. DNA of the CDR3: TGTGCCAGCAGCGTAGAGGGGGGCAATCAGCCCCAGCATTTT. It yields the protein CASSVEGGNQPQHF.

The chain has TRBV6-6 and TRBJ1-1, with D perhaps matching TRBD1 (6 bases). CDR1 and CDR2 (germline): MNHNY, SVGAGI (reference sequence). This CDR3 contains 14 residues. Trimming removed 8 bases at V and 5 bases at J, with 18 bases between. CDR3 amino acids: CASVLRGVSTEAFF. Here the CDR3 DNA reads TGTGCCAGCGTACTAAGGGGGGTATCAACTGAAGCTTTCTTT.

The chain combines TRBV5-1 with TRBJ1-2, with D unclear. CDR1 and CDR2 (germline): SGHRS, YFSETQ. V was pared by 3 bases and J by 0 bases, with 9 bases between. The CDR3 totals 14 residues. This chain's CDR3 is CASSYAGTNYGYTF. The CDR3 bases are TGCGCCAGCAGCTACGCAGGAACTAACTATGGCTACACCTTC.

The chain combines TRBV28 with TRBJ2-4, with D perhaps TRBD2 (5 bases). CDR1 and CDR2 from the germline V gene are MDHEN and SYDVKM. V lost 3 bases and J lost 10, with 16 bases in between. This CDR3 spans 14 amino acids. CDR3 loop: CASSFVYGVGIQYF. Written as DNA, the CDR3 is TGTGCCAGCAGTTTCGTCTACGGGGTAGGGATTCAGTACTTC.

V and J are TRBV7-9 and TRBJ2-7; D is undetermined. V lost 3 bases to trimming and J lost 7 bases, with 10 bases between them. The V gene's germline CDR1 is SEHNR and CDR2 FQNEAQ (reference sequence). This CDR3 is 12 amino acids long. In nucleotides, the CDR3 is TGTGCCAGCAGCTTCATAGCAGTTGAGCAGTACTTC. Translating it yields CASSFIAVEQYF.

The gene calls are TRBV6-1 and TRBJ2-7, with D possibly matching TRBD2 (6 bases). CDR1 and CDR2 (germline): MNHNS, SASEGT. The CDR3 covers 15 residues. V was clipped by 0 bases and J by 0 bases, with 9 bases between them. The CDR3 region has the DNA TGTGCCAGCAGTGAAGCGGAGACTAGCTCCTACGAGCAGTACTTC. Translating gives CASSEAETSSYEQYF.

In nucleotides, the CDR3 is TGCGCCAGCAGCGAGCAAGAGACCCAGTACTTC. Translating it yields CASSEQETQYF. The chain is built from TRBV5-1 and TRBJ2-5, with D unclear. This CDR3 is 11 amino acids long. Trimming removed 4 bases at V and 2 bases at J, with 3 bases between. Germline CDR1 and CDR2: SGHRS and YFSETQ.

The chain carries TRBV27 and TRBJ1-2; 9 bases fit TRBD1. Germline V gene sequence: CDR1 MNHEY, CDR2 SMNVEV (reference sequence). The CDR3 length is 16 residues. The J segment lost 8 bases and the V segment lost 5 bases, leaving 15 bases of the junction unmatched. CDR3 residues: CASSAGTGLTGEGYTF. CDR3 DNA: TGTGCCAGCAGTGCCGGGACAGGGCTGACCGGGGAAGGCTACACCTTC.

This chain uses TRBV6-2 or TRBV6-3 with TRBJ2-1; 10 bases are shared with TRBD2. From germline, CDR1 is MNHEY and CDR2 SVGEGT. V dropped 5 bases and J dropped 6; count of bases not matched to a gene: 7. The CDR3 is 15 amino acids. CDR3 sequence reads: CASSRSGGAFNEQFF. CDR3 DNA sequence: TGTGCCAGCAGTCGGAGCGGGGGGGCCTTCAATGAGCAGTTCTTC.

In regard to this clone: Its ends do not fully match the called genes, so a read error is possible. The chain recombines TRBV7-9 with TRBJ1-2, with D possibly matching TRBD1 (6 bases). The CDR3 extends over 13 amino acids. Germline CDR1 and CDR2: SEHNR and FQNEAQ (reference sequence). The CDR3 sequence: CASSLLVLGQKSF. In DNA form, the CDR3 reads TGTGCCAGCAGCTTACTCGTCCTAGGACAGAAGTCTTTC. The whole variable domain, filled in from reference TRBV7-9 and TRBJ1-2, reads DTGVSQNPRHKITKRGQNVTFRCDPISEHNRLYWYRQTLGQGPEFLTYFQNEAQLEKSRLLSDRFSAERPKGSFSTLEIQRTEQGDSAMYLCASSLLVLGQKSFGSGTRLTVV.

This rearrangement joins TRBV19 to TRBJ2-4; TRBD2 matches 12 bases. The trim removed 1 base at V and 12 bases at J, leaving 10 bases unmatched. The CDR3 has 16 residues. CDR1 is LNHDA, CDR2 SQIVND, per germline (reference sequence). The CDR3: CASSIAASGGATDQYF. CDR3 coding DNA: TGTGCCAGTAGTATAGCTGCTAGCGGGGGGGCCACTGATCAGTACTTC.